Below, one T cell receptor beta chain is given with its context. What it binds is not known. As for treatment: roughly nine-day PBMC culture with coronavirus spike peptide pools or control peptides (ViraFEST assay). Gathering of the CD4+ T cells, from the unexposed donor, took place before the COVID-19 pandemic (2011-2018). These data are taken from a study of vaccination and CD4 T cells after COVID-19. An Oncomine TCR Beta short-read assay was used to sequence the DNA from cultured CD4+ T cells. TCRdb analysed the PCR reads with MiXCR anew, one entry per CDR3 protein. The sample records under 10,000 distinct CDR3 sequences, over 30% being singletons. This sequence originates from a human donor in good health. Sequencing was performed on CD4+ T cells from blood, cultured in vitro.

The CDR3 here is CSAPPPVGRNTEAFF. In nucleotides, the CDR3 is TGCAGTGCTCCCCCCCCGGTGGGAAGGAACACTGAAGCTTTCTTT. The chain couples TRBV20-1 to TRBJ1-1; D remains unclear. V lost 5 bases and J 1 base, leaving 17 bases between the germline ends. The CDR3 runs to 15 residues. Germline-derived CDR1 and CDR2 are DFQATT and SNEGSKA (reference sequence).